This T cell receptor (beta chain) was sequenced for a study of response to subunit inactivated influenza vaccine. This clonotype was counted between two and nine times. Its specificity is not known. CDR1 and CDR2 from the germline V gene are SGHTA and FQGNSA. V was pared by 3 bases and J by 2 bases, with 4 bases of the junction left unmatched. The CDR3 totals 15 residues. Study-level findings and limits: Researchers suggested that each seasonal influenza vaccination recruits few new T cells.

TCRdb ran MiXCR on the RT-PCR reads and lists one entry per CDR3 protein. The data contain approximately 680,000 distinct CDR3 sequences, 15% to 19% of them seen just once; the ten biggest clones take up around a tenth. The chain joins TRBV7-2 to TRBJ2-5; 9 positions agree with TRBD2. The sequencing used PBMCs from blood, collected approximately 12 days after vaccination. This sequence was found in a man over 45 who received an inactivated influenza vaccine. The CDR3 loop is CASSFSSGIQETQYF. The CDR3 DNA follows: TGTGCCAGCAGCTTTTCTAGCGGGATACAAGAGACCCAGTACTTC.